The rows below give T cell receptor beta chains drawn from one sample of a study of T cell changes during pregnancy in multiple sclerosis. Generated by immunoSEQ multiplex PCR, the TCRdb table keeps only in-frame clones and is missing some. The sample contains fewer than 25,000 clones, 91% of which appear only once. The sample consisted of CD4+ T cells from peripheral blood mononuclear cells, taken in the third trimester of pregnancy. Source of these receptors: a female donor in good health, enrolled as a control in a pregnancy study. Both conserved end residues are part of each CDR3. The D gene is left open where the match is weak. Clone size is stated in some rows and not others, as once, few, many or a class when expanded.

J gene | clone size | D gene | V gene | CDR3 protein | CDR3 DNA
TRBJ2-7 | NA | TRBD2 | TRBV6-5 | CASSYNVGGYEQYF | TGTGCCAGCAGTTATAATGTGGGGGGGTACGAGCAGTACTTC
TRBJ1-2 | few | NA | TRBV2 | CASSETVYGYTF | TGTGCCAGCAGTGAGACTGTATATGGCTACACCTTC
TRBJ1-5 | NA | NA | TRBV28 | CASRGGDQPQHF | TGTGCCAGCAGAGGAGGGGATCAGCCCCAGCATTTT
TRBJ1-2 | once | TRBD1 | TRBV5-6 | CASSGGLGQALEGYTF | TGTGCCAGCTCTGGGGGGCTCGGACAGGCGTTGGAAGGCTACACCTTC
TRBJ2-1 | NA | NA | TRBV7-8 | CASSLAAVSSYNEQFF | TGTGCCAGCAGCTTAGCAGCTGTGAGCTCCTACAATGAGCAGTTCTTC
TRBJ2-1 | NA | TRBD2 | TRBV7-2 | CASSFHSGRVNEQFF | TGTGCCAGCAGCTTTCATAGCGGGAGAGTGAATGAGCAGTTCTTC
TRBJ2-2 | NA | TRBD2 | TRBV6-1 | CASSEALGRRTGELFF | TGTGCCAGCAGTGAAGCGCTCGGGAGGCGAACCGGGGAGCTGTTTTTT
TRBJ1-1 | NA | NA | TRBV25-1 | CASTENRGGVGTEAFF | TGTGCCAGCACCGAGAACAGAGGGGGAGTGGGCACTGAAGCTTTCTTT
TRBJ2-5 | NA | TRBD1 | TRBV5-1 | CASSSRTGEETQYF | TGCGCCAGCAGTAGCAGGACAGGGGAAGAGACCCAGTACTTC
TRBJ1-2 | NA | TRBD1 | TRBV28 | CASSPSWDRVDYGYTF | TGTGCCAGCAGTCCATCGTGGGACAGGGTGGACTATGGCTACACCTTC